What follows is one T cell receptor (beta chain) and its context. Its antigen is currently unknown. Other DNA sequences within the sample encode an identical CDR3. The CDR3 totals 12 residues. Germline V gene sequence: CDR1 SQVTM, CDR2 ANQGSEA. V was shortened by 8 bases and J by 1 base, with 11 bases between the two germline ends. Genomic DNA belonging to each subset was distributed in equal measure over several immunoSEQ plates. Per the study methods: Junction-only sequences without quality scores were provided by ImmunoSEQ, so filtering was different. Libraries were prepared by immunoSEQ multiplex PCR; TCRdb keeps only in-frame clonotypes and omits some of them. That table supplies the V and J calls and clone size; D and trimming were determined from the DNA. The sample includes almost 750,000 clones, 72% seen only once; the top ten take under 2%. This sample was taken from a study of shared clonotypes between healthy human individuals.

Study-wide results and caveats: In contrast to clonotypes shared by all four donors, non-shared clonotypes had lower generation probabilities.

This sequence was found in a woman aged 25 to 39 in good health. The chain joins TRBV29-1 to TRBJ2-5; D might be TRBD1 (6 bases). The sequenced material came from memory CD4+ T cells sorted from blood. Subset defined: CD45RA-negative fraction. The CDR3 sequence: CSIKQGQETQYF. DNA of the CDR3: TGCAGCATAAAACAGGGCCAAGAGACCCAGTACTTC.